Each of the 25 T cell receptor beta chains below was sequenced from the same sample in a study of T cell clusters in autoimmune cytopenias. Multiplex touch-down PCR amplified TRB using TRB-A and TRB-B pools in one tube. With the multiplex PCR reads reprocessed, TCRdb shows one record per CDR3 protein and no DNA. The sample data list thousands of distinct CDR3 sequences. TRB was amplified from about 270 ng of peripheral blood genomic DNA per sample. Sequencing used peripheral blood. The receptors stem from a human donor with an autoimmune cytopenia or autoimmune hepatitis (not recorded which).

This sequence joins TRBV12-3 or TRBV12-4 and TRBJ2-1; TCRdb indicates TRBD2, and absent DNA this call remains unverified. The CDR3 runs to 15 residues. CDR3 residues: CASSLSGGTYNEQFF.

According to its frequency, this clonotype is medium-sized (0.01 to 0.1%). This chain joins TRBV5-5 and TRBJ1-3; TCRdb returns TRBD1, unconfirmable since there is no DNA. Per the germline V gene, CDR1 is SGHKS and CDR2 is YYEKEE (reference sequence). The CDR3 runs to 16 residues. CDR3 residues: CASSRSVGRTGNTIYF.

Judged by frequency, this clonotype is medium-sized. This chain connects TRBV5-6 to TRBJ1-2; TCRdb gives TRBD1 as the D gene, but with no DNA this cannot be confirmed. CDR3 length equals 13 residues. Looked up from germline, CDR1 is SGHDT and CDR2 is YYEEEE. CDR3 residues: CASSLLTAHGYTF.

This chain uses TRBV10-3 with TRBJ2-7; TCRdb returns TRBD1, unconfirmable since there is no DNA. CDR1 is ENHRY, CDR2 SYGVKD, per germline. The CDR3 is 16 amino acids. CDR3 sequence: CAISESSDRVSNEQYF.

By frequency, this clonotype registers medium-sized. This chain uses TRBV6-5 with TRBJ2-7; with no DNA, the TCRdb D assignment of TRBD1 cannot be verified. The CDR3 covers 14 residues. Germline V gives CDR1 MNHEY, CDR2 SVGAGI. The CDR3 sequence: CASSSHQGAYEQYF.

This clonotype is medium-sized by frequency. V and J are TRBV19 and TRBJ2-3; the D gene TCRdb calls, TRBD1, cannot be checked with no DNA. The V gene's germline CDR1 is LNHDA and CDR2 SQIVND (reference sequence). CDR3 length: 16 amino acids. CDR3 amino acids: CASSLRAGSSTDTQYF. The entire variable domain, with the rest obtained from reference TRBV19 and TRBJ2-3, is as follows: DGGITQSPKYLFRKEGQNVTLSCEQNLNHDAMYWYRQDPGQGLRLIYYSQIVNDFQKGDIAEGYSVSREKKESFPLTVTSAQKNPTAFYLCASSLRAGSSTDTQYFGPGTRLTVL.

The chain joins TRBV6-4 to TRBJ1-1. Germline assignment: CDR1 MRHNA and CDR2 SNTAGT. The CDR3 runs 14 residues. The CDR3 sequence is CASSYGLGNTEAFF.

The J gene is TRBJ1-4, the V gene TRBV30; TCRdb proposes TRBD1, but this gene call is untestable without DNA. Germline CDR1 and CDR2: GTSNPN and SVGIG (reference sequence). The CDR3 runs to 15 residues. CDR3 sequence: CAWTAGGRSNEKLFF.

The chain has TRBV18 and TRBJ2-7; the D call from TCRdb, TRBD1, cannot be confirmed without DNA. This CDR3 has 14 residues. Germline assignment: CDR1 KGHSH and CDR2 LQKENI. This CDR3 reads CASSRGTGGYEQYF.

The rearrangement links TRBV27 to TRBJ2-3; the D call from TCRdb, TRBD2, cannot be confirmed without DNA. The CDR3 runs to 15 residues. Germline values: CDR1 MNHEY, CDR2 SMNVEV (reference sequence). CDR3 sequence: CASSLHSGDTDTQYF.

V usage is TRBV5-6 and J usage is TRBJ2-1; as DNA is missing, the TRBD2 call by TCRdb cannot be tested. Per the germline V gene, CDR1 is SGHDT and CDR2 is YYEEEE. The CDR3 loop spans 13 amino acids. The CDR3 protein is CASSWGRWEEQFF.

This clonotype shows up as medium-sized by frequency. The rearrangement uses TRBV19 and TRBJ2-1; absent DNA, TCRdb's TRBD1 call cannot be checked. The CDR3 length is 16 residues. Germline CDR1 reads LNHDA; CDR2 reads SQIVND (reference sequence). Here the CDR3 reads CASSMTGAFAYNEQFF.

This chain joins TRBV27 and TRBJ2-7; TCRdb outputs TRBD2, but without DNA this stays unchecked. Germline V CDR1 and CDR2: MNHEY, SMNVEV (reference sequence). The CDR3 spans 16 residues. The CDR3 loop reads CASSPRTSGQSYEQYF.

In terms of frequency, this clonotype is medium-sized (0.01 to 0.1%). The gene calls are TRBV15 and TRBJ2-2. Germline CDR1 reads LNHNV; CDR2 reads YYDKDF (reference sequence). This CDR3 spans 15 amino acids. The CDR3 here is CATSRKTANTGELFF.

The chain combines TRBV20-1 with TRBJ2-1; TCRdb lists TRBD2, though no DNA is available to test this call. The CDR3 runs to 15 residues. Germline-derived CDR1 and CDR2 are DFQATT and SNEGSKA (reference sequence). Here the CDR3 reads CSASRAGLGFGEQFF.

The rearrangement uses TRBV12-3 or TRBV12-4 and TRBJ1-5; the TRBD1 assignment by TCRdb is unverifiable without DNA. The CDR3 is 15 amino acids. CDR3 sequence: CASSYGDRGGQPQHF.

Measured by frequency, this clonotype is medium-sized. The chain couples TRBV27 to TRBJ1-1; the D call from TCRdb, TRBD1, cannot be confirmed without DNA. This CDR3 is 17 amino acids long. In germline, CDR1 is MNHEY, CDR2 SMNVEV (reference sequence). This chain's CDR3 is CASTKTHRGLMNTEAFF.

By frequency, this clonotype is medium-sized. This chain uses TRBV30 with TRBJ2-5; TCRdb designates TRBD1, a call that cannot be tested without DNA. CDR3 length: 13 amino acids. From germline, CDR1 is GTSNPN and CDR2 SVGIG (reference sequence). The CDR3 protein is CAYAGGPKETQYF.

This chain links TRBV15 with TRBJ2-5; the D call of TRBD2 rests on TCRdb alone, since no DNA is present to check it. Germline lookup yields CDR1 LNHNV and CDR2 YYDKDF (reference sequence). The CDR3 totals 15 residues. The chain's CDR3 is CATSGGTSGEETQYF.

This chain links TRBV28 with TRBJ1-4. From germline, CDR1 is MDHEN and CDR2 SYDVKM. The CDR3 runs 13 residues. This CDR3 is CASKRGQSEKLFF.

In terms of frequency, this clonotype is medium-sized. This chain uses TRBV12-3 or TRBV12-4 with TRBJ2-2. This CDR3 is 16 amino acids long. The CDR3 region is CASSSPGLANTGELFF.

Frequency places this clonotype as medium-sized. The V call is TRBV27, the J call TRBJ2-7; TCRdb outputs TRBD2, but without DNA this stays unchecked. Germline V gives CDR1 MNHEY, CDR2 SMNVEV (reference sequence). The CDR3 runs to 14 residues. The CDR3 protein is CASSPGLVPHEQYF.

This clonotype is classed as medium-sized (0.01 to 0.1%) by frequency. The chain uses TRBV18 and TRBJ1-5; the D call of TRBD1 rests on TCRdb alone, since no DNA is present to check it. Germline assignment: CDR1 KGHSH and CDR2 LQKENI. The CDR3 has 12 residues. CDR3 loop: CASSPGGQPQHF.

This sequence joins TRBV20-1 and TRBJ2-5; TCRdb calls TRBD1, which cannot be checked without DNA. CDR1 is DFQATT and CDR2 is SNEGSKA in the germline V gene (reference sequence). The CDR3 has 16 amino acids. The CDR3 here is CSARTRTGYRRETQYF.

CDR3 amino acids: CASSFRQWDTYEQYF. The V call is TRBV5-6, the J call TRBJ2-7; TCRdb calls TRBD1, which cannot be checked without DNA. The CDR3 is made up of 15 amino acids. The germline gives CDR1 SGHDT, CDR2 YYEEEE.